This is a list of T cell receptor beta chains from one sample in a study of blood T cell repertoires in COVID-19. Sequencing used immunoSEQ multiplex PCR; TCRdb keeps in-frame clones, though not all of them. The sample yields just over 300,000 clones, roughly 91% seen once. Sequencing was done on a sample of peripheral blood. Receptors originate from a woman aged 25 to 39 with COVID-19, enrolled during active disease. Both conserved end residues are part of each CDR3. A D gene is named only where the DNA matches it firmly. Expanded clones are given a class, and other clones once, few, many or no size at all.

>TRBV10-3|TRBD1|TRBJ2-5|-
CAIGTELQETQYF
TGTGCCATCGGGACAGAACTCCAAGAGACCCAGTACTTC
>TRBV27|TRBD2|TRBJ2-3|-
CASQLSGGRGDTQYF
TGTGCCAGCCAACTTAGCGGGGGCCGAGGAGATACGCAGTATTTT
>TRBV2|-|TRBJ1-2|-
CASSMEGYGYTF
TGTGCCAGCAGTATGGAGGGCTATGGCTACACCTTC
>TRBV11-2|-|TRBJ2-3|-
CASSPRVGGGVRTDTQYF
TGTGCCAGCAGCCCTAGGGTCGGTGGGGGCGTGAGAACAGATACGCAGTATTTT
>TRBV6-1|TRBD1|TRBJ1-5|few
CASSEFGGGGGNQPQHF
TGTGCCAGCAGTGAATTTGGAGGGGGCGGGGGCAATCAGCCCCAGCATTTT
>TRBV27|TRBD1|TRBJ1-6|-
CASSPLSTGGEYGVSPLHF
TGTGCCAGCAGCCCACTATCGACAGGGGGAGAGTATGGTGTTTCACCCCTCCACTTT
>TRBV7-2|-|TRBJ2-1|-
CASSLLATYNEQFF
TGTGCCAGCAGCTTACTAGCGACCTACAATGAGCAGTTCTTC
>TRBV2|-|TRBJ1-4|-
CASRQVEKLFF
TGTGCCAGCAGACAGGTTGAAAAACTGTTTTTT
>TRBV6-1|-|TRBJ2-1|-
CAPRPPGGGYEQFF
TGTGCCCCCCGACCCCCAGGGGGAGGCTATGAGCAGTTCTTC
>TRBV30|-|TRBJ1-4|few
CAWTEGGEKLFF
TGTGCCTGGACGGAGGGGGGGGAAAAACTGTTTTTT
>TRBV7-6|TRBD1|TRBJ1-4|-
CASSRRDRAANEKLFF
TGTGCCAGCAGCCGACGGGACAGGGCAGCTAATGAAAAACTGTTTTTT